This T cell receptor beta chain was sequenced for a study of blood T cells in healthy people across ages. Findings and caveats of the study: The lack of PBMC sorting stopped any conclusive naive versus antigen-experienced comparison.

CDR1 is ENHRY, CDR2 SYGVKD, per germline. Trimming took 5 bases from V and 1 from J, leaving 8 bases between them. The CDR3 consists of 13 residues. Total RNA was isolated from each sample in quantities of at least 5 micrograms. Then a second PCR, running roughly 7 to 11 cycles, was carried out with a sample-barcoded 5' primer and a J-beta primer mix. TCRdb fed the 5' RACE reads into MiXCR, producing one record per CDR3 protein. This sample has approximately 1.5 million distinct CDR3 sequences; about 31% occur once, and the top ten carry about 11%. A remark on this clonotype: The antigen is undetermined.

This clonotype originated in a woman aged 25 to 45 in good health. Sequencing input: blood. The chain has TRBV10-3 and TRBJ2-5; tentatively, D is TRBD1 or TRBD2 (5 bases each). Here the CDR3 reads CAISPGTQETQYF. In DNA, the CDR3 is TGTGCCATCAGTCCGGGGACCCAAGAGACCCAGTACTTC.